This T cell receptor beta chain was observed in a study of identical twins. Study findings and constraints: Out-of-frame alpha sequences common to twins were enriched for low generation probability.

The ends lost 0 bases at V and 4 bases at J; junction bases unmatched: 11. The CDR3 is 16 amino acids. Looked up from germline, CDR1 is DFQATT and CDR2 is SNEGSKA (reference sequence). The cDNA had a unique molecular identifier and a template-switch universal primer site. A single record per CDR3 protein comes from TCRdb applying MiXCR to the 5' RACE reads. Of some 260,000 distinct CDR3 sequences detected, more than 12% appear once; the ten largest clones hold approximately 8.2%. Each donor was a healthy Caucasian. The sample holds many counts of this clonotype. Antigen unknown. The V and J genes are TRBV20-1 and TRBJ1-1; 7 bases line up with TRBD1. The sample consisted of memory (CD45RO+) T cells sorted from blood. The sequence derives from a woman between 18 and 29 years old in good health. The CDR3 reads CSARDMTGSLLTEAFF. For the CDR3, the DNA is TGCAGTGCTAGAGATATGACAGGGTCTTTACTCACTGAAGCTTTCTTT.